These 5 T cell receptor beta chains came from one sample sequenced in a study of blood T cell repertoires in COVID-19. Method: immunoSEQ multiplex PCR; TCRdb's copy keeps in-frame clones and lacks some. The repertoire includes about 88,000 clones, roughly nine tenths of them detected once, and more than 14% sits in the top ten. The sample consisted of peripheral blood. These receptors were taken from a male donor with acute or convalescent COVID-19.

The chain carries TRBV2 and TRBJ2-7; the match to TRBD1 covers 9 bases. CDR1 SNHLY and CDR2 FYNNEI come from the germline V gene. The trim removed 3 bases at V and 1 base at J, leaving 7 bases unmatched. The CDR3 sequence is 16 residues long. The CDR3 DNA sequence: TGTGCCAGCAGTGATCCCCAACAGGGGGCATCCTACGAGCAGTACTTC. It yields the protein CASSDPQQGASYEQYF.

The rearrangement links TRBV5-4 to TRBJ2-5; 13 bases align to TRBD2. The CDR3 covers 16 residues. Germline lookup yields CDR1 SGHNT and CDR2 YYREEE (reference sequence). J gave up 1 base and V 4 bases, and 4 bases lay outside the gene matches. In nucleotides, the CDR3 is TGTGCCAGCAGCCCCGGGACTAGCGGGATCCAAGAGACCCAGTACTTC. This codes for CASSPGTSGIQETQYF.

This sequence joins TRBV3-1 (or the pseudogene TRBV3-2) and TRBJ1-4; D uncertain. Trimming took 4 bases from V and 0 from J, leaving 9 bases between them. The germline V gene has CDR1 LGHDT and CDR2 YNNKEL (reference sequence). The CDR3 totals 15 residues. The CDR3 DNA reads as TGTGCCAGCAGCCCACGGGGTGCAACTAATGAAAAACTGTTTTTT. Translation: CASSPRGATNEKLFF.

The chain is built from TRBV7-8 and TRBJ2-7; 8 nucleotides match TRBD1. CDR3 length equals 16 residues. The V segment lost 2 bases and the J segment 1 base; nucleotides outside the gene matches: 7. Looked up from germline, CDR1 is SGHVS and CDR2 is FQNEAQ. In DNA, the CDR3 is TGTGCCAGCAGCTTATTAGGGGACAGGTCGTCCTACGAGCAGTACTTC. As protein: CASSLLGDRSSYEQYF.

This clone appeared once. The J gene is TRBJ2-7, the V gene TRBV28; 10 bases are a match to TRBD2. Germline-derived CDR1 and CDR2 are MDHEN and SYDVKM. V was clipped by 5 bases and J by 5 bases; unmatched bases: 9. This CDR3 has 15 amino acids. The CDR3 nucleotides read TGTGCCAGCAGTCCTGCAGCGGGGGGGCGCAACGAGCAGTACTTC. Protein product: CASSPAAGGRNEQYF. Looking up the rest from reference TRBV28 and TRBJ2-7 gives the full variable domain: DVKVTQSSRYLVKRTGEKVFLECVQDMDHENMFWYRQDPGLGLRLIYFSYDVKMKEKGDIPEGYSVSREKKERFSLILESASTNQTSMYLCASSPAAGGRNEQYFGPGTRLTVT.